The 21 T cell receptor beta chains in this list originate from one sample, sequenced in a study of shared clonotypes between healthy human individuals. Here immunoSEQ multiplex PCR was the method, and the copy in TCRdb shows in-frame clones only, minus some. This table has around 2.5 million clones, 90% to 95% appearing once. The specimen sequenced was naive CD4+ T cells from PBMCs. Subset meaning: CD45RA+ positively selected. These receptors were collected from a man between 18 and 35 years old in good health. Some clones in this sample may be carry-over from other donors' samples.

The chain uses TRBV4-1 and TRBJ1-1; D is uncertain. There are 20 residues in the CDR3. V lost 3 bases and J 3 bases, leaving 29 bases between the germline ends. In germline, CDR1 is MGHRA, CDR2 YSYEKL. The CDR3 region has the DNA TGCGCCAGCAGCCATCCCCTCTCGGCCCCAGAGCTAGGGAAGGACACTGAAGCTTTCTTT. Protein product: CASSHPLSAPELGKDTEAFF.

The chain uses TRBV2 and TRBJ2-7; the D is unclear. V was clipped by 4 bases and J by 0 bases, with 16 bases between them. The CDR3 is 16 residues long. In germline, CDR1 is SNHLY, CDR2 FYNNEI. CDR3: CASSVRLSISSYEQYF. CDR3 bases: TGTGCCAGCAGTGTCCGATTGTCGATAAGCTCCTACGAGCAGTACTTC.

This chain joins TRBV28 and TRBJ2-7; 9 bases align to TRBD1. The V gene end was trimmed by 7 bases and the J gene end by 4 bases; junction bases not matched to a gene: 8. The CDR3 consists of 14 residues. Germline CDR1 and CDR2: MDHEN and SYDVKM. In DNA form, the CDR3 reads TGTGCCAGCACCCCGGGGGACAGGGTTTACGAGCAGTACTTC. Its protein product is CASTPGDRVYEQYF.

The rearrangement joins TRBV29-1 to TRBJ1-1; D gene unclear. From germline, CDR1 is SQVTM and CDR2 ANQGSEA. The CDR3 has 12 amino acids. The CDR3 DNA follows: TGCGGGAAGCCCCCCTTGAACACTGAAGCTTTCTTT. As protein: CGKPPLNTEAFF.

This clone has more than one count but fewer than ten. The chain joins TRBV7-9 to TRBJ2-5; D perhaps matches TRBD2 (5 bases). Germline V lookup: CDR1 SEHNR, CDR2 FQNEAQ (reference sequence). The CDR3 totals 14 residues. V was cut by 3 bases and J by 0 bases, with 8 bases left in between. CDR3 loop: CASSLGAYQETQYF. CDR3 nucleotide sequence: TGTGCCAGCAGCTTGGGAGCCTACCAAGAGACCCAGTACTTC.

V and J are TRBV28 and TRBJ2-1; 14 bases fit TRBD2. The trim removed 4 bases at V and 6 bases at J, leaving 14 bases unmatched. Germline V gene data show CDR1 as MDHEN and CDR2 as SYDVKM. The CDR3 runs to 19 residues. This CDR3 reads CASSSSRLAGGPESNEQFF. Written as DNA, the CDR3 is TGTGCCAGCAGTTCGTCCAGACTAGCGGGAGGGCCAGAGTCCAATGAGCAGTTCTTC.

The chain couples TRBV28 to TRBJ1-3; no clear D gene. Germline loops: CDR1 MDHEN, CDR2 SYDVKM. This CDR3 has 14 amino acids. V was pared by 2 bases and J by 2 bases, with 7 bases between. CDR3 region: CASSLIVPGNTIYF. The DNA for the CDR3 is TGTGCCAGCAGTTTAATAGTGCCTGGAAACACCATATATTTT.

The chain links TRBV28 to TRBJ1-3, with D hard to call. The CDR3 totals 15 residues. Germline assignment: CDR1 MDHEN and CDR2 SYDVKM. Trimming stripped 6 bases from V and 6 bases from J, with 18 bases between. CDR3 bases: TGTGCCAGCAGCTTTCGAATGACCGGGGTAAACACCATATATTTT. Its protein product is CASSFRMTGVNTIYF.

The rearrangement uses TRBV6-4 and TRBJ1-1; D may be TRBD1 (5 bases). Germline V CDR1 and CDR2: MRHNA, SNTAGT. The CDR3 is 18 residues long. V lost 10 bases to trimming and J lost 2 bases, with 29 bases between them. The CDR3 region is CAIQTPGPPGGVNTEAFF. As DNA, the CDR3 is TGTGCCATTCAGACCCCCGGACCGCCTGGGGGGGTCAACACTGAAGCTTTCTTT.

This chain uses TRBV5-1 with TRBJ1-5, with 9 nucleotides matching TRBD1. V shed 1 base, J shed 3 bases, and the junction held 2 bases outside the gene matches. This CDR3 region has 15 residues. The germline V gene encodes CDR1 SGHRS and CDR2 YFSETQ. The CDR3 DNA follows: TGCGCCAGCAGCTTGACAGGGGGCAACAATCAGCCCCAGCATTTT. It codes for CASSLTGGNNQPQHF.

This sequence joins TRBV28 and TRBJ2-7; D remains unclear. The V gene's germline CDR1 is MDHEN and CDR2 SYDVKM. The V and J ends lost 6 bases and 7 bases respectively, with 10 bases between them. The CDR3 has 11 residues. DNA for the CDR3: TGTGCCAGCAGGGCACTGGGGGAGCAGTACTTC. Protein sequence: CASRALGEQYF.

The rearrangement joins TRBV9 to TRBJ1-2; 9 bases match TRBD1. Per germline, CDR1 SGDLS and CDR2 YYNGEE. Unmatched junction bases numbered 3, after V lost 0 bases and J lost 6 bases. The length of the CDR3 is 14 residues. CDR3 in amino acids: CASSVARDRDGYTF. The DNA for the CDR3 is TGTGCCAGCAGCGTAGCCCGGGACAGGGATGGCTACACCTTC.

The chain couples TRBV14 to TRBJ2-7; D perhaps matches TRBD1 (5 bases). Looked up from germline, CDR1 is SGHDN and CDR2 is FVKESK. The CDR3 contains 15 residues. Trimming stripped 0 bases from V and 1 base from J, with 10 bases between. As DNA, the CDR3 is TGTGCCAGCAGCCAAGACCTCAGGGAATCCTACGAGCAGTACTTC. Its protein is CASSQDLRESYEQYF.

V gene TRBV5-6 combines with J gene TRBJ2-3, with D possibly TRBD2 on 5 matching bases. This CDR3 has 16 amino acids. Germline CDR1 and CDR2: SGHDT and YYEEEE. Trimming left V 1 base short and J 0 bases short, with 12 bases between. CDR3 sequence reads: CASSLSVRTSTDTQYF. The CDR3, as DNA: TGTGCCAGCAGCTTGTCCGTACGGACTAGCACAGATACGCAGTATTTT.

In its sample, this clone was seen once. The genes are TRBV6-5 and TRBJ2-1; D gene uncertain. The V and J ends lost 7 bases and 10 bases respectively, with 17 bases between them. The CDR3 spans 13 residues. Germline assignment: CDR1 MNHEY and CDR2 SVGAGI. DNA of the CDR3: TGTGCCAGCACCGCACGGGCTCCTCCAGAGCAGTTCTTC. This encodes CASTARAPPEQFF.

This chain links TRBV7-6 with TRBJ2-7; the D call may be TRBD1 or TRBD2 (5 bases each). This CDR3 region has 14 residues. Trimming took off 1 base at V and 5 bases at J, with 12 bases between the two ends. Germline CDR1 is SGHVS and CDR2 is FNYEAQ. The CDR3 bases are TGTGCCAGCAGCTTAGATGGGGGTGTCCACGAGCAGTACTTC. This encodes CASSLDGGVHEQYF.

V and J are TRBV19 and TRBJ2-5; maybe TRBD1 (5 bases). CDR1 and CDR2 (germline): LNHDA, SQIVND (reference sequence). Trimming took off 4 bases at V and 1 base at J, with 10 bases between the two ends. The CDR3 is 14 amino acids. As DNA, the CDR3 is TGTGCCAGTAGTACAGGACAAATCCAAGAGACCCAGTACTTC. Amino acid sequence: CASSTGQIQETQYF.

This rearrangement joins TRBV29-1 to TRBJ2-1; 11 bases agree with TRBD2. This CDR3 region has 16 residues. V lost 6 bases, J lost 11 bases, and 18 bases stayed unmatched. The V gene's germline CDR1 is SQVTM and CDR2 ANQGSEA. The CDR3 loop reads CSVRSGTSGPSLQQFF. CDR3 sequence (DNA): TGCAGCGTGCGGTCGGGGACTAGCGGACCCAGTCTGCAGCAGTTCTTC.

The chain couples TRBV7-9 to TRBJ2-7; perhaps TRBD1 as D (5 bases). CDR3 length: 15 amino acids. CDR1 is SEHNR, CDR2 FQNEAQ, per germline (reference sequence). The V end lost 9 bases, the J end lost 0 bases, and 18 bases lay between the germline ends. The CDR3 reads CASTVSGLSSYEQYF. CDR3 DNA sequence: TGTGCCAGTACAGTTTCAGGGCTGTCCTCCTACGAGCAGTACTTC.

The rearrangement joins TRBV6-1 to TRBJ1-5; 10 bases align to TRBD1. This CDR3 is 19 amino acids long. Germline loops: CDR1 MNHNS, CDR2 SASEGT. V shed 4 bases, J shed 2 bases, and the junction held 14 bases outside the gene matches. The CDR3 sequence is CASSGIPGQGTRGNQPQHF. CDR3 nucleotide sequence: TGTGCCAGCAGTGGTATACCGGGACAGGGGACTCGGGGCAATCAGCCCCAGCATTTT.

The V gene is TRBV11-2, the J gene TRBJ2-3; no reliable D call. CDR3 length: 12 amino acids. Looked up from germline, CDR1 is SGHAT and CDR2 is FQNNGV. V was cut by 8 bases and J by 8 bases, with 14 bases left in between. CDR3 sequence (DNA): TGTGCCAGCGGAGTTTTTGGGCTTACGCAGTATTTT. Protein: CASGVFGLTQYF. Together with reference TRBV11-2 and TRBJ2-3, the CDR3 gives the full variable domain: EAGVAQSPRYKIIEKRQSVAFWCNPISGHATLYWYQQILGQGPKLLIQFQNNGVVDDSQLPKDRFSAERLKGVDSTLKIQPAKLEDSAVYLCASGVFGLTQYFGPGTRLTVL.